This T cell receptor beta chain was found in a study of blood T cells in healthy people across ages. Study-wide results and limits: In older individuals, TCR beta diversity per million T cells was lower, falling roughly linearly with age.

PCR was performed a second time for about 6 to 11 cycles using a sample-barcoded 5' primer and a J-beta primer mix. Every cDNA molecule carried a tag from a template-switch adaptor bearing 12 random nucleotides. TCRdb analysed the 5' RACE reads with MiXCR anew, one entry per CDR3 protein. The sample lists more than 750,000 distinct CDR3 sequences, roughly 28% seen once, with approximately 10% in the top ten. Concerning this clonotype: Antigen specificity is unknown. An end of the junction differs from the germline gene, which may be a read error.

The CDR3 totals 14 residues. Germline V gene lookup returns CDR1 MNHNS and CDR2 SASEGT. The sample was also reused in another study, on T cells of mothers and their children. That paper states: The overlap seen between related mothers and children slightly exceeded that of unrelated pairs, though not significantly.

The J gene is TRBJ1-5, the V gene TRBV6-1, with D unresolved. Sequencing was performed on blood. This sequence was found in a woman in her forties in good health. CDR3 region: CASSPTDSNQPRHF. In nucleotides, the CDR3 is TGTGCCAGCAGTCCCACCGATAGCAATCAGCCCCGGCATTTT.